The 29 T cell receptor beta chains in this list originate from one sample, sequenced in a study of T-cell reconstitution after alpha-beta-depleted transplantation in children. Unique molecular identifiers were incorporated into the prepared TCRbeta library. TCRdb processed the PCR reads anew with MiXCR; each CDR3 protein has one entry. The sample has some 280,000 distinct CDR3 sequences; about 10% are singletons. Sequenced here: PBMCs from the stem cell graft donor, sampled from the stem cell graft. All receptors derive from a human donor who donated a stem cell graft to a child with SCID.

This clonotype was seen repeatedly, ten times or more. The chain is built from TRBV5-1 and TRBJ1-6, with TRBD1 matching over 10 bases. Germline assignment: CDR1 SGHRS and CDR2 YFSETQ. Losses at the gene ends were 4 bases for V and 7 bases for J; bases not matched to a gene: 2. CDR3 length: 14 amino acids. The CDR3 here is CASSPGQGNSPLHF. Here the CDR3 DNA reads TGCGCCAGCAGCCCGGGACAGGGGAATTCACCCCTCCACTTT.

In DNA form, the CDR3 reads TGTGCCATCAGTGAAACCGGGACAGGAACATCTGAAGCTTTCTTT. It translates to CAISETGTGTSEAFF. The chain is built from TRBV10-3 and TRBJ1-1; 8 nucleotides agree with TRBD1. CDR3 size: 15 residues. The germline CDR1 and CDR2 sequences are ENHRY and SYGVKD. J was trimmed by 6 bases and V by 3 bases; bases with no gene match: 9.

This rearrangement joins TRBV3-1 to TRBJ2-3; D is ambiguous. CDR1 and CDR2 (germline): LGHDT, YNNKEL (reference sequence). This CDR3 region has 13 residues. V gave up 4 bases and J gave up 8 bases, with 13 bases separating them. CDR3 nucleotide sequence: TGTGCCAGCAGCCGGAATCTTTTCGGTACGCAGTATTTT. Protein sequence: CASSRNLFGTQYF.

This chain connects TRBV4-2 to TRBJ2-7; 10 nucleotides agree with TRBD1. CDR1 is LGHNA and CDR2 is YNFKEQ in the germline V gene. The CDR3 extends over 15 amino acids. Trimming cost V 5 bases and J 4 bases; bases outside gene matches: 8. The CDR3 is CASSDAGQGGYEQYF. CDR3 DNA: TGTGCCAGCAGCGATGCTGGACAGGGGGGGTACGAGCAGTACTTC.

Comment on this clonotype: A read error may explain this, as a much larger clone is one base away. This chain joins TRBV12-3 or TRBV12-4 and TRBJ2-4, with D possibly being TRBD1 (6 bases). Trimming took 4 bases from V and 11 from J, leaving 21 bases between them. The CDR3 has 15 amino acids. This chain's CDR3 is CASSSTGTMRCLQYF. DNA of the CDR3: TGTGCCAGCAGTTCGACCGGGACAATGCGGTGTCTTCAGTACTTC.

The CDR3 region has the DNA TGTGCCAGCAGTTTATCGCCGGGAGATCAGCCCCAGCATTTT. Residues: CASSLSPGDQPQHF. The chain joins TRBV27 to TRBJ1-5; D remains ambiguous. V was trimmed by 0 bases and J by 5 bases, leaving 8 bases between them. The length of the CDR3 is 14 residues. Germline CDR1 is MNHEY and CDR2 is SMNVEV (reference sequence).

The count of this clonotype is one. This chain connects TRBV12-3 or TRBV12-4 to TRBJ2-5, with a weak D call TRBD2 (7 bases). This CDR3 is built from 14 residues. The V and J ends lost 3 bases and 9 bases respectively, with 17 bases between them. CDR3 bases: TGTGCCAGCAGTTTCCGGGGGGCCGAGAGGCCCCAGTACTTC. Translation: CASSFRGAERPQYF.

The gene calls are TRBV29-1 and TRBJ1-5; D not certain. Trimming cost V 5 bases and J 1 base, with 6 bases left between them. The CDR3 is 12 residues long. The germline gives CDR1 SQVTM, CDR2 ANQGSEA. The CDR3 DNA follows: TGCAGCGTTAGGGAAAGCAATCAGCCCCAGCATTTT. This sequence encodes CSVRESNQPQHF.

In its sample, this clonotype was seen a few times. V is TRBV20-1 and J is TRBJ1-4, with D tentatively TRBD1 (6 bases). Germline V gives CDR1 DFQATT, CDR2 SNEGSKA (reference sequence). V was cut by 6 bases and J by 8 bases, with 28 bases left in between. This CDR3 has 17 residues. The CDR3 region is CSADTLKGVLVGEKLFF. The CDR3 region has the DNA TGCAGTGCCGACACTCTGAAGGGGGTCCTTGTTGGGGAAAAACTGTTTTTT.

This clonotype was detected a few times. This chain uses TRBV7-2 with TRBJ2-1, with 7 bases fitting TRBD2. J gave up 8 bases and V 5 bases, and 15 bases lay outside the gene matches. The CDR3 covers 16 residues. The V gene's germline CDR1 is SGHTA and CDR2 FQGNSA. The CDR3, as DNA: TGTGCCAGCAGCCGGCATGGAGCGGGGACTTCGGATGAGCAGTTCTTC. It encodes CASSRHGAGTSDEQFF.

The V gene is TRBV6-5, the J gene TRBJ2-7; the D gene is possibly TRBD2 (6 bases). The CDR3 has 16 residues. The germline V and J ends were trimmed by 4 bases and 0 bases, with 16 bases remaining between them. Per germline, CDR1 MNHEY and CDR2 SVGAGI. The CDR3 protein is CASSSTSRGNSYEQYF. Written as DNA, the CDR3 is TGTGCCAGCAGTTCTACTAGCCGGGGTAACTCCTACGAGCAGTACTTC.

The rearrangement uses TRBV9 and TRBJ1-2; D is uncertain. The V end lost 1 base, the J end lost 9 bases, and 16 bases lay between the germline ends. The CDR3 has 14 residues. Germline assignment: CDR1 SGDLS and CDR2 YYNGEE. The CDR3 here is CASSVNIIEDRYTF. The CDR3 DNA reads TGTGCCAGCAGCGTAAACATCATTGAAGATCGCTACACCTTC.

The chain has TRBV20-1 and TRBJ2-1; D is possibly TRBD2 (6 bases). The germline V and J ends were trimmed by 3 bases and 9 bases, with 18 bases remaining between them. The CDR3 runs to 14 residues. Germline loops: CDR1 DFQATT, CDR2 SNEGSKA (reference sequence). CDR3 nucleotide sequence: TGCAGTGCTAGTGTGGGAGGTGGGCACACTGAGCAGTTCTTC. Protein: CSASVGGGHTEQFF.

Many counts were recorded for this clonotype. The rearrangement links TRBV12-3 or TRBV12-4 to TRBJ1-4; D is ambiguous. This CDR3 comprises 17 residues. V lost 1 base to trimming and J lost 3 bases, with 15 bases between them. Here the CDR3 reads CASSLEGWGRANEKLFF. CDR3 nucleotide sequence: TGTGCCAGCAGTTTAGAGGGCTGGGGTCGAGCTAATGAAAAACTGTTTTTT.

The table lists this clonotype with a few counts. The chain joins TRBV20-1 to TRBJ1-5, with TRBD1 matching 7 bases. The CDR3 has 16 amino acids. V lost 0 bases, J lost 0 bases, and 5 bases stayed unmatched. CDR1 and CDR2 (germline): DFQATT, SNEGSKA (reference sequence). CDR3 sequence (DNA): TGCAGTGCTAGAGATCAGGGGGGACTTAGCAATCAGCCCCAGCATTTT. This encodes CSARDQGGLSNQPQHF.

The chain joins TRBV2 to TRBJ2-7; 9 bases are shared with TRBD1. The germline V gene encodes CDR1 SNHLY and CDR2 FYNNEI. The CDR3 consists of 16 residues. The V segment lost 7 bases and the J segment 4 bases; nucleotides outside the gene matches: 14. The CDR3 loop is CASTMGGTGTGYEQYF. The CDR3 DNA reads as TGTGCCAGCACTATGGGGGGGACAGGGACCGGATACGAGCAGTACTTC.

This clonotype has more than one count but fewer than ten. The chain recombines TRBV5-1 with TRBJ1-2; TRBD1 matches at 7 bases. V shed 0 bases and J 10 bases; nucleotides not matched to a gene: 12. This CDR3 is built from 15 residues. Per germline, CDR1 SGHRS and CDR2 YFSETQ. The CDR3 sequence is CASSLVMGRDSVYTF. DNA of the CDR3: TGCGCCAGCAGCTTGGTTATGGGGCGGGACAGTGTCTACACCTTC. The variable domain in full, completed from reference TRBV5-1 and TRBJ1-2, reads KAGVTQTPRYLIKTRGQQVTLSCSPISGHRSVSWYQQTPGQGLQFLFEYFSETQRNKGNFPGRFSGRQFSNSRSEMNVSTLELGDSALYLCASSLVMGRDSVYTFGSGTRLTVV.

This clonotype was found a few times. The V and J genes are TRBV20-1 and TRBJ1-1; unclear D gene. CDR1 DFQATT and CDR2 SNEGSKA come from the germline V gene (reference sequence). The CDR3 consists of 12 residues. Trimming cost V 3 bases and J 6 bases, with 11 bases left between them. The CDR3 DNA is TGCAGTGCTAGGGAAGCCGTTGCTGAAGCTTTCTTT. Its translation: CSAREAVAEAFF.

The chain uses TRBV20-1 and TRBJ1-6, with TRBD1 as a possible D gene (5 bases). This CDR3 has 17 amino acids. Trimming removed 0 bases from V and 0 bases from J, with 12 bases in between. Germline V CDR1 and CDR2: DFQATT, SNEGSKA (reference sequence). The chain's CDR3 is CSARDWGSSSYNSPLHF. The CDR3 region has the DNA TGCAGTGCTAGAGATTGGGGGTCGAGCTCCTATAATTCACCCCTCCACTTT.

The sample holds many counts of this clonotype. The chain has TRBV5-1 and TRBJ1-3; D possibly corresponds to TRBD1 (5 bases). The CDR3 is 15 amino acids. Trimming removed 0 bases at V and 0 bases at J, with 7 bases between. From germline, CDR1 is SGHRS and CDR2 YFSETQ. CDR3 sequence reads: CASSLEGVSGNTIYF. The CDR3 DNA sequence: TGCGCCAGCAGCTTGGAAGGGGTCTCTGGAAACACCATATATTTT.

The chain joins TRBV10-1 to TRBJ2-1; TRBD2 is a possible D gene (6 bases). The CDR3 covers 16 residues. V was cut by 4 bases and J by 1 base, with 14 bases left in between. CDR1 is WNHNN, CDR2 SYGVQD, per germline (reference sequence). DNA of the CDR3: TGCGCCAGCAGTGGGCCCTTCGGGGGATCCTACAATGAGCAGTTCTTC. Amino acids: CASSGPFGGSYNEQFF.

This clonotype has just a few counts. The chain combines TRBV2 with TRBJ2-3, with TRBD2 identical over 8 bases. CDR3 length equals 16 residues. V dropped 5 bases and J dropped 5; count of bases not matched to a gene: 12. In germline, CDR1 is SNHLY, CDR2 FYNNEI. The CDR3 nucleotides are TGTGCCAGCAGTTTTAACCCCGGGACTAGTAAAGATACGCAGTATTTT. Translated, it gives CASSFNPGTSKDTQYF.

This clonotype was observed a few times. The V and J genes are TRBV19 and TRBJ1-5, with a weak D call TRBD1 (6 bases). Per germline, CDR1 LNHDA and CDR2 SQIVND (reference sequence). The V gene lost 6 bases and the J gene lost 11 bases, with 23 bases spanning the gap. This CDR3 comprises 15 residues. The CDR3 protein is CASRIGQNTQSAQHF. CDR3 bases: TGTGCCAGTAGGATCGGACAGAATACACAATCAGCCCAGCATTTT.

CDR3 in DNA: TGCGCCAGCGGAGAATCTCTCTCTGGAAACACCATATATTTT. Translated: CASGESLSGNTIYF. The rearrangement joins TRBV10-2 to TRBJ1-3; D is unresolved. The CDR3 runs 14 residues. The germline V gene has CDR1 WSHSY and CDR2 SAAADI. Deletions cut 8 bases from V and 0 bases from J, with 11 bases between.

This clonotype was seen ten or more times. The V and J genes are TRBV5-1 and TRBJ2-5; D gene ambiguous. CDR3 length: 11 residues. V lost 2 bases to trimming and J lost 1 base, with 0 bases between them. CDR1 is SGHRS, CDR2 YFSETQ, per germline. CDR3 residues: CASSFQETQYF. CDR3 bases: TGCGCCAGCAGCTTCCAAGAGACCCAGTACTTC.

There are a few counts of this clonotype. CDR3 DNA sequence: TGTGCCAGCAGCTTAATGGGACAGAACTATGGCTACACCTTC. Protein: CASSLMGQNYGYTF. The chain couples TRBV7-2 to TRBJ1-2, with TRBD1 matching 7 bases. The CDR3 has 14 amino acids. Germline V lookup: CDR1 SGHTA, CDR2 FQGNSA. With V trimmed by 2 bases and J by 2 bases, 2 bases remained unmatched.

This clonotype was seen a few times. The chain recombines TRBV20-1 with TRBJ2-1; the match to TRBD2 covers 10 bases. V dropped 0 bases and J dropped 0; count of bases not matched to a gene: 14. The CDR3 length is 20 residues. CDR1 is DFQATT and CDR2 is SNEGSKA in the germline V gene (reference sequence). CDR3 sequence reads: CSAREKRLAGARSSYNEQFF. DNA of the CDR3: TGCAGTGCTAGAGAAAAGAGGCTAGCGGGGGCCCGAAGCTCCTACAATGAGCAGTTCTTC.

This clonotype was seen a few times. J is TRBJ2-2 and V is TRBV6-1; tentatively, D is TRBD2 (7 bases). Per germline, CDR1 MNHNS and CDR2 SASEGT. Trimming took off 2 bases at V and 5 bases at J, with 12 bases between the two ends. This CDR3 is built from 15 residues. Here the CDR3 reads CASSELGGGTGELFF. CDR3 DNA: TGTGCCAGCAGTGAATTAGGGGGGGGTACCGGGGAGCTGTTTTTT.

This clonotype turned up a few times. This sequence joins TRBV29-1 and TRBJ2-1; no clear D. CDR1 is SQVTM, CDR2 ANQGSEA, per germline. V was shortened by 4 bases and J by 2 bases, with 9 bases between the two germline ends. The CDR3 covers 13 residues. The CDR3: CSVVLQTYNEQFF. In nucleotides, the CDR3 is TGCAGCGTTGTTTTACAGACCTACAATGAGCAGTTCTTC.